This T cell receptor beta chain was sequenced during a study of T cells in Graves' hyperthyroidism and ophthalmopathy. Whole-study context: Peripheral blood collection took place at initial diagnosis, before any treatment.

The V gene's germline CDR1 is MDHEN and CDR2 SYDVKM. V was trimmed by 6 bases and J by 11 bases, leaving 17 bases between them. This CDR3 region has 13 residues. Study-level results: Blood samples included most of the expanded thyroid clonotypes exceeding 0.001. A model built on 13 V-J features separated ophthalmopathy from stable hyperthyroidism.

Comments on this clonotype: As yet, its antigen is unknown.

The source material, RNA transcripts, was used to amplify TCR beta CDR3 regions. First-round RT-PCR with HTBI primers amplified the TCR CDR3 region. A single record per CDR3 protein comes from TCRdb applying MiXCR to the multiplex PCR reads. Among around 500,000 distinct CDR3 sequences listed, about 15% were seen once. The chain couples TRBV28 to TRBJ1-5; D possibly corresponds to TRBD1 (6 bases). This clonotype originated in a woman aged 40 to 50 with Graves' hyperthyroidism. Sample: blood. The CDR3 here is CASSAQTGSTQHF. The CDR3 bases are TGTGCCAGCAGCGCGCAAACAGGGAGTACCCAGCATTTT.